This entry describes one TCR beta chain. Its antigen is unidentified. The CDR3 has 12 amino acids. Deletions cut 0 bases from V and 6 bases from J, with 6 bases between. Per germline, CDR1 SGHNT and CDR2 YYREEE (reference sequence). This table comes from immunoSEQ multiplex PCR, and its TCRdb copy is limited to in-frame clones, with some not included. The table records about 76,000 clones, nearly 85% of them present only once. The sample is drawn from a study of OX40 agonist ivuxolimab in advanced cancers. Study overall: Those treated in dose escalation had hepatocellular carcinoma, melanoma, renal cell cancer or head and neck cancer.

Findings and limits, study-wide: In CD8+ T cells, expanded clones were on average more numerous than in CD4+.

Patients were ineligible given autoimmune disease history or systemic immunosuppression. Sequences were derived from CD4+ or CD8+ T cells sorted from blood, sampled in a trial of the OX40 agonist ivuxolimab. The chain recombines TRBV5-4 with TRBJ1-1; D remains ambiguous. This receptor was obtained from an adult with an advanced solid tumor such as melanoma, head and neck, liver or kidney cancer. CDR3: CASSLEHSEAFF. In DNA, the CDR3 is TGTGCCAGCAGCTTGGAACACTCTGAAGCTTTCTTT.